This TCR beta chain was captured in a study of shared T cell receptors in the human thymus. V was cut by 10 bases and J by 0 bases, with 13 bases left in between. Germline CDR1 MGHDK, CDR2 SYGVNS. This CDR3 has 13 amino acids. This clone has a handful of counts. The assay was immunoSEQ multiplex PCR, and TCRdb's table has in-frame clones only and misses some. There are 540,000 or so clones in the sample; around 82% occur only once, and roughly 0.013% lies in the top ten. This same sample was also part of a study on human thymus T cells. That paper adds: The thymus tissue came from resections taken during corrective heart surgery. Thymic and blood repertoires appeared to carry a bias in their V and J gene usage. Unrelated individuals had highly overlapping thymic repertoires, as reported in related research.

The chain couples TRBV25-1 to TRBJ2-7; D is perhaps TRBD2 (6 bases). The sample was thymocytes. The origin of this receptor is a boy under two years old with a congenital heart defect. The chain's CDR3 is CATHRDFSYEQYF. The DNA of the CDR3 is TGTGCCACCCACCGGGACTTCTCCTACGAGCAGTACTTC.